The 23 T cell receptor beta chains below all came from one sample that was sequenced in a study of OX40 agonist ivuxolimab in advanced cancers. The protocol was immunoSEQ multiplex PCR, while the TCRdb copy is restricted to in-frame clones and leaves out a portion. The sample lists nearly 85,000 clones; 80% to 90% were seen once. The specimen was CD4+ or CD8+ T cells sorted from blood, collected in a trial of the OX40 agonist ivuxolimab. The origin of the receptors is an adult with an advanced solid tumor such as melanoma, head and neck, liver or kidney cancer.

The rearrangement joins TRBV7-3 to TRBJ2-1, with 7 bases aligning to TRBD1. There are 15 residues in the CDR3. The ends lost 1 base at V and 4 bases at J; junction bases unmatched: 4. Germline V gene data show CDR1 as SGHTA and CDR2 as FQGTGA. In nucleotides, the CDR3 is TGTGCCAGCAGCTTAAAGGGGACAGAGTACAATGAGCAGTTCTTC. It translates to CASSLKGTEYNEQFF.

CDR3 sequence reads: CASSQGTDGANEKLFF. CDR3 nucleotide sequence: TGTGCCAGCAGCCAGGGGACAGACGGAGCTAATGAAAAACTGTTTTTT. The gene calls are TRBV4-2 and TRBJ1-4, with TRBD1 matching 7 bases. Per the germline V gene, CDR1 is LGHNA and CDR2 is YNFKEQ. Trimming cost V 3 bases and J 3 bases; bases outside gene matches: 7. This CDR3 spans 16 amino acids.

This chain links TRBV19 with TRBJ2-2; 8 bases align to TRBD1. The junction had 5 bases not matched to a gene; V was cut back by 4 bases and J by 4 bases. The CDR3 is made up of 15 amino acids. The germline CDR1 and CDR2 sequences are LNHDA and SQIVND (reference sequence). The CDR3 sequence: CASSTGQAFTGELFF. CDR3 sequence (DNA): TGTGCCAGTAGTACGGGACAGGCATTCACCGGGGAGCTGTTTTTT. Based on the CDR3 plus reference TRBV19 and TRBJ2-2, the full variable domain is DGGITQSPKYLFRKEGQNVTLSCEQNLNHDAMYWYRQDPGQGLRLIYYSQIVNDFQKGDIAEGYSVSREKKESFPLTVTSAQKNPTAFYLCASSTGQAFTGELFFGEGSRLTVL.

CDR3 DNA sequence: TGCGCCAGCAGAGCAGGCGGCCGGGCCCACTCCTATAATTCACCCCTCCACTTT. Protein sequence: CASRAGGRAHSYNSPLHF. The chain couples TRBV5-1 to TRBJ1-6, with D unclear. The germline V gene encodes CDR1 SGHRS and CDR2 YFSETQ. V was trimmed by 5 bases and J by 0 bases, leaving 18 bases between them. CDR3 size: 18 residues.

The rearrangement joins TRBV6-5 to TRBJ2-1; TRBD1 might be the D (5 bases). Trimming stripped 6 bases from V and 10 bases from J, with 13 bases between. Per germline, CDR1 MNHEY and CDR2 SVGAGI. CDR3 size: 12 residues. In DNA, the CDR3 is TGTGCCAGCAGCCGACCGTACAGGGAGCAGTTCTTC. Amino acids: CASSRPYREQFF.

The chain is built from TRBV6-1 and TRBJ1-2; D is uncertain. V lost 9 bases to trimming and J lost 6 bases, with 8 bases between them. Germline V CDR1 and CDR2: MNHNS, SASEGT. This CDR3 comprises 10 residues. Here the CDR3 DNA reads TGTGCCAGTGCGGGAGATGGCTACACCTTC. Translation: CASAGDGYTF.

V and J are TRBV7-6 and TRBJ2-1, with D maybe TRBD2 (6 bases). The V end was cut by 0 bases, the J end by 7 bases, with 7 bases between. The CDR3 loop spans 13 amino acids. CDR1 and CDR2 from the germline V gene are SGHVS and FNYEAQ. The CDR3 is CASSLAGGNEQFF. As DNA, the CDR3 is TGTGCCAGCAGCTTAGCTGGAGGGAATGAGCAGTTCTTC.

A remark on this clone: One end of the junction is discordant with germline, which a read error may explain. The V and J genes are TRBV7-7 and TRBJ2-7; D may match TRBD1 or TRBD2 (5 bases each). CDR3 length equals 13 residues. Per germline, CDR1 SSHAT and CDR2 FNYEAQ (reference sequence). As DNA, the CDR3 is TGTGCTAGCAGCTTAGGGACGGGCGGCGAGCAGTACTTC. It yields the protein CASSLGTGGEQYF.

The genes are TRBV28 and TRBJ2-7; TRBD2 agrees at 11 bases. The V and J ends lost 2 bases and 0 bases, in that order; junction bases with no gene match: 3. CDR1 and CDR2 from the germline V gene are MDHEN and SYDVKM. There are 16 residues in the CDR3. The CDR3, as DNA: TGTGCCAGCAGTTTACCGACTAGCGGGGTCTCCTACGAGCAGTACTTC. Translated, it gives CASSLPTSGVSYEQYF.

The chain carries TRBV10-2 and TRBJ2-1, with 13 bases lining up with TRBD2. Germline V CDR1 and CDR2: WSHSY, SAAADI. The CDR3 has 17 amino acids. Trimming at V came to 5 bases and at J to 1 base, leaving 5 bases not matched to a gene. DNA of the CDR3: TGCGCCAGCAGTCCGACTAGCGGGGGGATTTCCTACAATGAGCAGTTCTTC. It translates to CASSPTSGGISYNEQFF.

The J gene is TRBJ2-5, the V gene TRBV4-1; tentatively, D is TRBD2 (5 bases). Germline-derived CDR1 and CDR2 are MGHRA and YSYEKL. V was cut by 3 bases and J by 1 base, with 12 bases left in between. The CDR3 sequence is 15 residues long. CDR3 residues: CASSHEGLTQETQYF. Written as DNA, the CDR3 is TGCGCCAGCAGCCATGAAGGACTGACCCAAGAGACCCAGTACTTC.

This clone was detected only a few times. J is TRBJ1-2 and V is TRBV19; 7 bases are a match to TRBD1. This CDR3 is 13 amino acids long. The V gene end was trimmed by 6 bases and the J gene end by 2 bases; junction bases not matched to a gene: 3. Germline CDR1 reads LNHDA; CDR2 reads SQIVND (reference sequence). CDR3 DNA: TGTGCCAGTAGCCCGACAGGGAACTATGGCTACACCTTC. Protein: CASSPTGNYGYTF.

This chain connects TRBV19 to TRBJ2-3; D ambiguous. CDR3 length equals 13 residues. CDR1 and CDR2 from the germline V gene are LNHDA and SQIVND (reference sequence). V lost 3 bases, J lost 6 bases, and 10 bases lay in between. DNA of the CDR3: TGTGCCAGTAGTATCCCCCCGAGGGATACGCAGTATTTT. This translates into CASSIPPRDTQYF.

This clone has only a few counts. The V gene is TRBV28, the J gene TRBJ1-2; 9 bases map to TRBD1. Germline assignment: CDR1 MDHEN and CDR2 SYDVKM. V was clipped by 5 bases and J by 0 bases; unmatched bases: 7. This CDR3 region has 16 residues. Written as DNA, the CDR3 is TGTGCCAGCAGTGTCACAGGGGGCGATACTAACTATGGCTACACCTTC. Residues: CASSVTGGDTNYGYTF.

This sequence joins TRBV11-2 and TRBJ1-3; 7 bases fit TRBD1. The J segment lost 0 bases and the V segment lost 5 bases, leaving 4 bases of the junction unmatched. Germline values: CDR1 SGHAT, CDR2 FQNNGV. The CDR3 runs 15 residues. In DNA, the CDR3 is TGTGCCAGCAGCCCCCGGACAGGCTCTGGAAACACCATATATTTT. Protein sequence: CASSPRTGSGNTIYF.

In its sample, this clone was seen once. The rearrangement joins TRBV2 to TRBJ2-2, with TRBD1 matching 8 bases. Trimming cost V 7 bases and J 1 base; bases outside gene matches: 5. Germline CDR1 and CDR2: SNHLY and FYNNEI. This CDR3 spans 15 amino acids. DNA for the CDR3: TGTGCCAGCATGACCGGGACAGGGAACACCGGGGAGCTGTTTTTT. Protein sequence: CASMTGTGNTGELFF.

V is TRBV13 and J is TRBJ2-2; possibly TRBD1 or TRBD2 for D (5 bases each). The germline CDR1 and CDR2 sequences are PRHDT and FYEKMQ (reference sequence). The CDR3 has 14 amino acids. V gave up 5 bases and J gave up 7 bases, with 14 bases separating them. DNA of the CDR3: TGTGCCAGCAGCACCCAGAGGGGTGTCGGGGAGCTGTTTTTT. The encoded protein is CASSTQRGVGELFF.

The rearrangement uses TRBV28 and TRBJ2-5, with D maybe TRBD1 (5 bases). Trimming removed 6 bases from V and 4 bases from J, with 15 bases in between. The germline V gene has CDR1 MDHEN and CDR2 SYDVKM. The CDR3 has 14 amino acids. CDR3 nucleotide sequence: TGTGCCAGCAGCTCTGCCGCAGGGCTAGAGACCCAGTACTTC. It specifies CASSSAAGLETQYF.

The sample holds one count of this clone. The chain links TRBV21-1 to TRBJ1-4; the table calls TRBD1, which could not be checked here. TRBV21-1 is classified as a pseudogene. The CDR3 is 19 residues long. CDR3 nucleotide sequence: TGTGCCAGCAGCAAAACTTCGGGACAGGGGCTAGTAACTAATGAAAAACTGTTTTTT. This codes for CASSKTSGQGLVTNEKLFF.

CDR3 nucleotide sequence: TGTGCCAGCAGTGAATTTGGGGATTGGAGCTCGGGTGGCTACACCTTC. Its translation is CASSEFGDWSSGGYTF. V and J are TRBV6-1 and TRBJ1-2; D is ambiguous. The CDR3 has 16 amino acids. Trimming shortened V by 2 bases and J by 7 bases, and 20 bases separated the two germline ends. Germline loops: CDR1 MNHNS, CDR2 SASEGT.

The V call is TRBV6-5, the J call TRBJ1-2; D possibly corresponds to TRBD1 (5 bases). Germline CDR1 reads MNHEY; CDR2 reads SVGAGI. The CDR3 has 12 amino acids. Trimming stripped 3 bases from V and 4 bases from J, with 6 bases between. In DNA, the CDR3 is TGTGCCAGCAGTTATGGGACCTATGGCTACACCTTC. This gives the protein CASSYGTYGYTF.

V gene TRBV27 combines with J gene TRBJ1-5, with TRBD1 matching 9 bases. V trimming: 4 bases; J trimming: 7 bases; junction bases outside the gene matches: 2. The CDR3 spans 13 residues. Germline values: CDR1 MNHEY, CDR2 SMNVEV (reference sequence). CDR3 protein: CASSWDRDQPQHF. The CDR3 DNA follows: TGTGCCAGCAGTTGGGACAGGGACCAGCCCCAGCATTTT.

The chain joins TRBV6-5 to TRBJ1-5; the D is unclear. The germline V gene has CDR1 MNHEY and CDR2 SVGAGI. This CDR3 spans 12 amino acids. The V and J ends lost 5 bases and 1 base respectively, with 3 bases between them. The CDR3 reads CASSQSNQPQHF. In DNA, the CDR3 is TGTGCCAGCAGTCAGAGCAATCAGCCCCAGCATTTT.